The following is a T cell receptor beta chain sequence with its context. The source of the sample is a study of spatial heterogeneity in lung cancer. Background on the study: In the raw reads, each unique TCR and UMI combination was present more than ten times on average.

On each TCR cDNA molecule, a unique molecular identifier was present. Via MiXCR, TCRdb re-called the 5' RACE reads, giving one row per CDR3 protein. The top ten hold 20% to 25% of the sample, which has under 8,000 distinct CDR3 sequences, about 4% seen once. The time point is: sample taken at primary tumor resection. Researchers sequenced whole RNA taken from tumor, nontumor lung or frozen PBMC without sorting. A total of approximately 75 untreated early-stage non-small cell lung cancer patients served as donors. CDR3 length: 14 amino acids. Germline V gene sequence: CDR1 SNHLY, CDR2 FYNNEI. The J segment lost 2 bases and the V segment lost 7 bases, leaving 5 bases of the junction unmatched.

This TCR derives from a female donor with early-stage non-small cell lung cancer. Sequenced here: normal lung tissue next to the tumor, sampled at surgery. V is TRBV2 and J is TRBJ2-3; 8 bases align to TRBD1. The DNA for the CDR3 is TGTGCCAGCATACCGACAGGGGTCACAGATACGCAGTATTTT. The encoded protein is CASIPTGVTDTQYF.